These 26 T cell receptor beta chains came from one sample sequenced in a study of cytomegalovirus exposure and HLA in healthy donors. PCR amplification relied on 60 Vbeta primers (plus 13 Jbeta primers). Using immunoSEQ multiplex PCR, the repertoire was profiled, and TCRdb retains in-frame clones only, with some absent. The sample lists fewer than 150,000 clones; about 85% were seen once. The specimen was PBMCs. Every receptor here comes from a woman in her thirties in good health and CMV-seropositive.

As to this clone: Other DNA sequences from this sample encode an identical CDR3 as well. The CDR3 loop reads CASSLRGNTEAFF. The CDR3 DNA sequence: TGTGCCAGCAGCCTAAGGGGGAACACTGAAGCTTTCTTT. V is TRBV7-9 and J is TRBJ1-1; D possibly corresponds to TRBD1 (5 bases). V lost 5 bases, J lost 1 base, and 8 bases lay in between. Germline-derived CDR1 and CDR2 are SEHNR and FQNEAQ (reference sequence). This CDR3 is built from 13 residues.

The rearrangement links TRBV6-1 to TRBJ1-2; the D is unclear. The CDR3 has 12 amino acids. Germline V CDR1 and CDR2: MNHNS, SASEGT. Trimming removed 5 bases from V and 8 bases from J, with 12 bases in between. CDR3 amino acids: CASSLVEGGYTF. The CDR3, as DNA: TGTGCCAGCAGTCTCGTGGAGGGAGGCTACACCTTC.

Notes on this clone: Germline and junction disagree at one end, which may indicate a read error. The same CDR3 arises from other DNA sequences in this sample as well. The chain is built from TRBV7-2 and TRBJ1-6, with 7 bases fitting TRBD1. Germline CDR1 and CDR2: SGHTA and FQGNSA. This CDR3 comprises 13 residues. The CDR3 DNA reads TGTGCCAGTAGCTCAGGGGGGAATTCACCCCTCCACTTT. Its protein is CASSSGGNSPLHF.

The chain is built from TRBV7-9 and TRBJ1-3; weak D call: TRBD1 (5 bases). CDR1 is SEHNR, CDR2 FQNEAQ, per germline (reference sequence). The CDR3 covers 16 residues. The V and J ends lost 3 bases and 0 bases respectively, with 12 bases between them. For the CDR3, the DNA is TGTGCCAGCAGCTTTCGTCAGACAGTCTCTGGAAACACCATATATTTT. It yields the protein CASSFRQTVSGNTIYF.

The chain employs TRBV27 and TRBJ2-2; perhaps TRBD1 as D (9 bases). This CDR3 contains 16 residues. From germline, CDR1 is MNHEY and CDR2 SMNVEV (reference sequence). The ends were cut back, 4 bases at V and 7 bases at J, with 19 bases in the middle. CDR3 in amino acids: CASSSGGGQGDGELFF. In DNA, the CDR3 is TGTGCCAGCAGTTCGGGGGGGGGACAGGGCGACGGGGAGCTGTTTTTT.

The J gene is TRBJ1-1, the V gene TRBV5-1, with 9 bases fitting TRBD1. The CDR3 totals 14 residues. Germline V gives CDR1 SGHRS, CDR2 YFSETQ. Trimming took 3 bases from V and 4 from J; bases not matched to a gene: 4. CDR3 nucleotides: TGCGCCAGCAGCTCGGGGACAGGGAGCACTGAAGCTTTCTTT. This encodes CASSSGTGSTEAFF.

For the CDR3, the DNA is TGTGCCAGCTCAACGGACAGTAATGAAAAACTGTTTTTT. Residues: CASSTDSNEKLFF. The V and J genes are TRBV18 and TRBJ1-4; the D gene is possibly TRBD1 (6 bases). The germline CDR1 and CDR2 sequences are KGHSH and LQKENI. The CDR3 consists of 13 residues. With 5 bases removed from V and 4 bases from J, the gap between germline ends came to 8 bases.

This chain uses TRBV5-1 with TRBJ1-2; perhaps TRBD1 as D (5 bases). The V gene's germline CDR1 is SGHRS and CDR2 YFSETQ. The CDR3 covers 14 residues. The V gene lost 4 bases and the J gene lost 4 bases, with 14 bases spanning the gap. CDR3 DNA: TGCGCCAGCAGCCTGGGAACAGGCTCCTATGGCTACACCTTC. It is translated as CASSLGTGSYGYTF.

The chain combines TRBV12-2 with TRBJ2-1; TRBD2 was called by the table and not checked on the DNA. TRBV12-2 is an annotated pseudogene. This CDR3 has 21 residues. The CDR3 spells CASRLVSRWRLAGGTYNEQFF. CDR3 nucleotides: TGTGCAAGTCGCTTAGTGAGTAGGTGGCGTCTAGCGGGGGGAACCTACAATGAGCAGTTCTTC.

The V and J genes are TRBV30 and TRBJ1-5; 10 nucleotides match TRBD1. The germline gives CDR1 GTSNPN, CDR2 SVGIG (reference sequence). This CDR3 has 13 amino acids. V gave up 1 base and J gave up 9 bases; unmatched junction bases: 3. CDR3: CAWSGTGGTPQHF. In DNA form, the CDR3 reads TGTGCCTGGAGTGGGACAGGGGGGACGCCCCAGCATTTT.

The CDR3 spells CASSLWDRDHEQYF. In nucleotides, the CDR3 is TGTGCCAGCAGTTTATGGGACAGGGACCACGAGCAGTACTTC. The V and J genes are TRBV28 and TRBJ2-7, with 8 bases lining up with TRBD1. The V and J ends lost 0 bases and 5 bases, in that order; junction bases with no gene match: 3. This CDR3 contains 14 residues. Germline V lookup: CDR1 MDHEN, CDR2 SYDVKM.

The genes are TRBV9 and TRBJ1-6; the D gene is possibly TRBD1 (5 bases). V was shortened by 3 bases and J by 5 bases, with 15 bases between the two germline ends. CDR1 and CDR2 (germline): SGDLS, YYNGEE. The CDR3 runs 16 residues. The CDR3 here is CASSALGGGDNSPLHF. For the CDR3, the DNA is TGTGCCAGCAGCGCCCTGGGAGGAGGGGATAATTCACCCCTCCACTTT.

V and J are TRBV10-2 and TRBJ2-5; 9 nucleotides line up with TRBD2. The J call could be wrong; TRBJ2-7 is a better fit for the DNA end. The CDR3 extends over 15 amino acids. The V gene's germline CDR1 is WSHSY and CDR2 SAAADI. The CDR3 DNA follows: TGCGCCAGCAGTGAGTCGCCTAGCGGGATATCCGAGCAGTACTTC. Protein sequence: CASSESPSGISEQYF.

V is TRBV2 and J is TRBJ2-1; 14 bases are shared with TRBD2. Germline loops: CDR1 SNHLY, CDR2 FYNNEI. The CDR3 length is 18 residues. The V gene end was trimmed by 2 bases and the J gene end by 8 bases; junction bases not matched to a gene: 11. The CDR3 is CASSERGTSGSRWDEQFF. DNA of the CDR3: TGTGCCAGCAGTGAAAGGGGGACTAGCGGGAGTCGATGGGATGAGCAGTTCTTC. The full variable domain, its missing parts supplied by reference TRBV2 and TRBJ2-1, is EPEVTQTPSHQVTQMGQEVILRCVPISNHLYFYWYRQILGQKVEFLVSFYNNEISEKSEIFDDQFSVERPDGSNFTLKIRSTKLEDSAMYFCASSERGTSGSRWDEQFFGPGTRLTVL.

This clone is a singleton in its sample. A junction end diverges from the germline sequence, so it may reflect a read error. The V call is TRBV11-2, the J call TRBJ1-1; 7 bases fit TRBD1. This CDR3 comprises 15 residues. Per germline, CDR1 SGHAT and CDR2 FQNNGV. The CDR3 coding sequence is TGTGCCAGCAGCTTATTCAGGGGGATGAAGACTGAAGCTTTCTTT. It specifies CASSLFRGMKTEAFF.

The rearrangement links TRBV28 to TRBJ1-4; D is unresolved. The V and J ends lost 5 bases and 4 bases respectively, with 8 bases between them. The length of the CDR3 is 13 residues. Germline V gives CDR1 MDHEN, CDR2 SYDVKM. The CDR3 region has the DNA TGTGCCAGCAGTCTACAGATTAATGAAAAACTGTTTTTT. It specifies CASSLQINEKLFF.

The J gene is TRBJ1-6, the V gene TRBV11-2, with D possibly matching TRBD1 (5 bases). Trimming cost V 0 bases and J 7 bases, with 10 bases left between them. The germline V gene has CDR1 SGHAT and CDR2 FQNNGV. This CDR3 spans 15 amino acids. In DNA form, the CDR3 reads TGTGCCAGCAGCTTAGATTGGGGGGGAAATTCACCCCTCCACTTT. Translating it yields CASSLDWGGNSPLHF.

This sequence joins TRBV4-1 and TRBJ1-1; no clear D. The CDR3 consists of 16 residues. V was clipped by 0 bases and J by 7 bases, with 18 bases between them. Germline loops: CDR1 MGHRA, CDR2 YSYEKL. CDR3 residues: CASSQDQEGGWYEAFF. The CDR3 bases are TGCGCCAGCAGCCAAGATCAGGAGGGAGGTTGGTATGAAGCTTTCTTT.

The rearrangement uses TRBV9 and TRBJ1-3, with D unclear. Trimming took off 3 bases at V and 4 bases at J, with 11 bases between the two ends. The germline V gene encodes CDR1 SGDLS and CDR2 YYNGEE. The CDR3 is made up of 14 amino acids. Here the CDR3 reads CASSARGGGNTIYF. The CDR3 DNA reads as TGTGCCAGCAGCGCAAGAGGTGGAGGAAACACCATATATTTT.

The chain employs TRBV11-2 and TRBJ1-2; D uncertain. The CDR3 spans 13 residues. Deletions cut 2 bases from V and 8 bases from J, with 12 bases between. Germline V gives CDR1 SGHAT, CDR2 FQNNGV. CDR3 region: CASSLTLGGGYTF. DNA for the CDR3: TGTGCCAGCAGCTTAACCCTCGGAGGAGGCTACACCTTC.

The chain recombines TRBV2 with TRBJ2-7; 7 nucleotides agree with TRBD2. The CDR3 loop spans 15 amino acids. CDR1 is SNHLY and CDR2 is FYNNEI in the germline V gene. The V and J ends lost 5 bases and 5 bases, in that order; junction bases with no gene match: 12. DNA for the CDR3: TGTGCCAGCAGTCTCACCCGGGGGAGGGCCCACGAGCAGTACTTC. It specifies CASSLTRGRAHEQYF.

Points on this clone: A junction boundary mismatches the germline segment, possibly from a read error. The CDR3 reads CASSPRGASTDTQYF. In DNA form, the CDR3 reads TGTGCTAGCAGTCCTCGCGGGGCTAGCACAGATACGCAGTATTTT. The rearrangement joins TRBV7-7 to TRBJ2-3; D possibly corresponds to TRBD2 (6 bases). The CDR3 runs to 15 residues. Germline CDR1 and CDR2: SSHAT and FNYEAQ (reference sequence).

The CDR3 loop is CASSLDRPGTEAFF. CDR3 bases: TGCGCCAGCAGCTTGGACAGGCCCGGGACTGAAGCTTTCTTT. This chain joins TRBV5-1 and TRBJ1-1, with D maybe TRBD1 (5 bases). V lost 0 bases to trimming and J lost 5 bases, with 11 bases between them. The germline V gene encodes CDR1 SGHRS and CDR2 YFSETQ. CDR3 length equals 14 residues.

In DNA, the CDR3 is TGTGCCAGCAGTTTGTACAGACAGGGCTCCTACGAGCAGTACTTC. Translating it yields CASSLYRQGSYEQYF. This rearrangement joins TRBV28 to TRBJ2-7; 7 bases line up with TRBD1. CDR1 and CDR2 from the germline V gene are MDHEN and SYDVKM. The CDR3 consists of 15 residues. J gave up 0 bases and V 3 bases, and 5 bases lay outside the gene matches.

This clone has more than one count but fewer than ten. This chain uses TRBV5-6 with TRBJ2-7; 13 bases match TRBD2. Germline V gene sequence: CDR1 SGHDT, CDR2 YYEEEE. The CDR3 spans 15 residues. Trimming cost V 2 bases and J 3 bases; bases outside gene matches: 2. DNA of the CDR3: TGTGCCAGCAGCTTATGGACTAGCGGGGGCTACGAGCAGTACTTC. Encoded protein: CASSLWTSGGYEQYF.

The chain employs TRBV4-1 and TRBJ1-2; D perhaps matches TRBD1 (6 bases). The V and J ends lost 1 base and 4 bases respectively, with 16 bases between them. This CDR3 has 16 amino acids. Germline V lookup: CDR1 MGHRA, CDR2 YSYEKL. In DNA, the CDR3 is TGCGCCAGCAGCCAAGCGGGGCCAGGGGCTATCTATGGCTACACCTTC. This encodes CASSQAGPGAIYGYTF.